The source of this T cell receptor (beta chain) is a study of T cell responses to AZD1222 COVID-19 vaccine. The study, taken as a whole, reports: After the peak T cell response, and only then, were repertoires sampled.

Data came from immunoSEQ multiplex PCR; TCRdb stores just in-frame clones and leaves some out. Among about 120,000 clones listed, 85% to 90% were seen once. As to this clone: What it recognizes is unknown.

The CDR3 loop spans 12 amino acids. Germline V CDR1 and CDR2: LNHDA, SQIVND (reference sequence). V was trimmed by 6 bases and J by 7 bases, leaving 9 bases between them. Here the sequenced sample was peripheral blood, taken on day 0 of AZD1222 vaccination. The sequence came from an adult in good health. V usage is TRBV19 and J usage is TRBJ2-2; tentatively, D is TRBD1 (6 bases). The CDR3 sequence is CASSTGLGELFF. The CDR3 nucleotides are TGTGCCAGTAGCACAGGGCTCGGGGAGCTGTTTTTT.